This TCR beta chain is from a study of blood T cell repertoires in COVID-19 (dated by TCRdb to about 2020). Broadly, across the study: Samples covering the acute and convalescent phases of COVID-19 were provided by collaborators in the United States, Italy and Spain. Where HLA class I and class II types were available, the types were taken from metadata supplied by the sample provider, not from assay-based typing. The repertoires were made available in a free public database intended to serve as a resource for research on the immune response to SARS-CoV-2. The sample metadata nearly always contained a de-identified subject ID, COVID-19 status, age in years and sex. The samples were drawn from two sources: the first 160 participants of the ongoing ImmuneRACE study, and 950 to 1,500 subjects contributed by 6 global collaborators. The material from the prospective study consisted of cDNA or gDNA derived from T cells, B-cell-depleted T cells, or PBMCs. Subjects who had been exposed to COVID-19, were actively infected with it, or had recovered from it provided the deeply sampled blood TCRbeta repertoires that made up the dataset. What the research found in general, with its limitations: How much clinical and demographic metadata was included differed by source and by participant, and the metadata was provided uncurated.

The CDR1 and CDR2 encoded by the germline V gene (reference sequence) are DFQATT and SNEGSKA. The CDR3 runs 13 residues from the cysteine to the phenylalanine. Of all the DNA, just the CDR3 is kept, 39 bases in frame from base 1. V is clipped by 4 bases and J by 0 bases, and the sequence between their germline boundaries is 8 bases long. Participants in the prospective study were aged about 18 to 95 years, lived in 24 United States geographic areas, and enrolled through a virtual design. In the prospective study, cohorts were assigned on the basis of participant-reported clinical history obtained from a screening survey and a study questionnaire. Mobile phlebotomists in the prospective study collected whole blood, serum and a nasopharyngeal or oropharyngeal swab from every participant. Additional blood draws and questionnaires over an approximately two-month period could optionally be provided by prospective study participants. Prospective study blood samples were shipped either frozen or at room temperature before DNA extraction.

As to this clone: Its target antigen remains unknown. No qualities accompany the bases; no much larger clone lies one base away.

TCRbeta CDR3 regions were amplified from genomic DNA by means of the immunoSEQ Assay, a bias-controlled multiplex PCR. Processing in the source paper ran as follows. Within the assay, amplification of reference gene primers was used to estimate how many nucleated cells each sample contained. Sequence reads were collapsed and filtered to measure the absolute abundance of every unique TCRbeta CDR3 rearrangement. For each sample, productive Simpson clonality was calculated by taking the square root of Simpson's diversity index across productive rearrangements. TCRdb obtained this table from immuneACCESS and retained in-frame rearrangements with V and J assigned. These tables miss some clones; where compared with another copy, unresolved V genes account for less than half of the shortfall, and the remainder is unexplained. D and trimming were read from the DNA, whereas the V and J calls and clone size are those reported in that table. A total of approximately 300,000 clones appear in this sample, around 90% of them only once. The leading ten clones occupy roughly 4.3% of the sample.

The chain is assembled from TRBV20-1 and TRBJ2-3; no confident D gene assignment can be made. The specimen sequenced was PBMCs or T cells enriched from blood (not recorded which). The source of this sequence is a woman in her late teens or twenties with acute COVID-19. The CDR3 corresponds to CSAIDLSTDTQYF. In nucleotides, the sequence is TGCAGTGCTATTGACCTTAGCACAGATACGCAGTATTTT.